Shown below are 8 T cell receptor beta chains from a single sample sequenced in a study of CD8 T cells in Susac syndrome. Reverse transcription of about 0.5 to 1 ug RNA was carried out with random hexamers. TCRdb reprocessed the immunoSEQ multiplex PCR reads with MiXCR, giving one entry per CDR3 protein. The sample records roughly 330,000 distinct CDR3 sequences, just over 90% being singletons. The sequenced sample was CD4+ T cells from PBMCs. These receptors were taken from a human donor with multiple sclerosis.

V and J are TRBV5-4 and TRBJ1-2; 8 positions match TRBD1. Germline V gene data show CDR1 as SGHNT and CDR2 as YYREEE (reference sequence). V shed 0 bases and J 6 bases; nucleotides not matched to a gene: 4. The CDR3 is made up of 14 amino acids. CDR3 in amino acids: CASSLGQGADGYTF. CDR3 nucleotides: TGTGCCAGCAGCTTGGGGCAGGGGGCGGATGGCTACACCTTC.

This clonotype was seen just once. For the CDR3, the DNA is TGTGCCAGCAGTCGTCTAACTGCCTCTGGGGCCAACGTCCTGACTTTC. Its translation is CASSRLTASGANVLTF. This chain joins TRBV2 and TRBJ2-6; D is ambiguous. The length of the CDR3 is 16 residues. Trimming cost V 5 bases and J 0 bases, with 11 bases left between them. Germline values: CDR1 SNHLY, CDR2 FYNNEI.

The chain's CDR3 is CASSLARGDTIYF. The CDR3 DNA reads TGCGCCAGCAGCTTGGCGCGGGGGGACACCATATATTTT. The chain carries TRBV5-1 and TRBJ1-3; a possible D gene is TRBD1 (5 bases). The germline gives CDR1 SGHRS, CDR2 YFSETQ. V was cut by 0 bases and J by 8 bases, with 9 bases left in between. The CDR3 loop spans 13 amino acids.

This sequence joins TRBV7-9 and TRBJ1-1; 7 bases match TRBD1. V shed 2 bases, J shed 6 bases, and the junction held 15 bases outside the gene matches. The CDR3 runs 17 residues. The V gene's germline CDR1 is SEHNR and CDR2 FQNEAQ (reference sequence). CDR3 residues: CASSLPRQGGSGAEAFF. The CDR3, as DNA: TGTGCCAGCAGCTTACCAAGACAGGGAGGTTCGGGAGCTGAAGCTTTCTTT.

The chain employs TRBV29-1 and TRBJ1-1; TRBD1 matches at 10 bases. After removal of 4 bases from V and 5 bases from J, the junction contained 7 bases not matched to a gene. In germline, CDR1 is SQVTM, CDR2 ANQGSEA. The CDR3 extends over 14 amino acids. This CDR3 is CSVARDRGATEAFF. The CDR3 DNA is TGCAGCGTTGCTCGGGACAGGGGAGCAACTGAAGCTTTCTTT.

V gene TRBV18 combines with J gene TRBJ1-1, with TRBD1 as a possible D gene (6 bases). This CDR3 has 14 residues. Germline CDR1 and CDR2: KGHSH and LQKENI. The V end was cut by 1 base, the J end by 4 bases, with 10 bases between. The CDR3 DNA reads TGTGCCAGCTCACCACAGACAGGACCCACTGAAGCTTTCTTT. Its translation: CASSPQTGPTEAFF.

This chain joins TRBV4-1 and TRBJ2-6, with D perhaps TRBD1 (5 bases). Trimming stripped 4 bases from V and 0 bases from J, with 7 bases between. This CDR3 spans 15 amino acids. The germline V gene encodes CDR1 MGHRA and CDR2 YSYEKL. This CDR3 is CASSRQRSGANVLTF. The DNA for the CDR3 is TGCGCCAGCAGCCGACAGCGCTCTGGGGCCAACGTCCTGACTTTC.

This clonotype has just a few counts. The CDR3 sequence: CAISLGGVAYEQYF. The DNA of the CDR3 is TGTGCCATCAGCCTAGGGGGGGTCGCCTACGAGCAGTACTTC. This sequence joins TRBV10-3 and TRBJ2-7, with D tentatively TRBD2 (7 bases). Germline loops: CDR1 ENHRY, CDR2 SYGVKD. This CDR3 comprises 14 residues. V lost 6 bases and J 2 bases, leaving 14 bases between the germline ends.